This is a list of T cell receptor beta chains from one sample in a study of identifying expanded T cells in peripheral blood. Produced via immunoSEQ multiplex PCR; TCRdb's table is partial and in-frame only. Of about 130,000 clones in the sample, 70% to 90% were seen once. The sample consisted of blood. These receptors all stem from a person between 18 and 75 years old in good health. The CDR3 runs from the conserved cysteine through the conserved F or W. The order of the fields is J gene, D gene, clone size, V gene, CDR3 protein, CDR3 DNA. A D gene is named only where the DNA matches it firmly. Some rows have no size entry. The others give once, few or many, or a class for an expanded clone.

>TRBJ1-1|-|-|TRBV18
CASSLKNTEAFF
TGTGCCAGCTCCCTAAAGAACACTGAAGCTTTCTTT
>TRBJ2-1|-|once|TRBV4-1
CASSPQPSGSYNEQFF
TGCGCCAGCAGCCCCCAGCCAAGCGGGTCCTACAATGAGCAGTTCTTC
>TRBJ2-1|TRBD1|-|TRBV19
CASRDRTYNEQFF
TGTGCCAGCCGGGACAGGACCTACAATGAGCAGTTCTTC
>TRBJ2-2|TRBD1|-|TRBV13
CASTGQGNGGELFF
TGTGCCAGCACCGGACAGGGGAATGGCGGGGAGCTGTTTTTT
>TRBJ2-3|-|-|TRBV9
CASSVLLGDTQYF
TGTGCCAGCAGCGTACTGCTGGGAGATACGCAGTATTTT
>TRBJ2-7|-|once|TRBV7-9
CASSVDADYEQYF
TGTGCCAGCAGCGTGGACGCCGACTACGAGCAGTACTTC
>TRBJ1-6|-|-|TRBV9
CASRWGGESPLHF
TGTGCCAGCAGGTGGGGGGGGGAATCACCCCTCCACTTT
>TRBJ1-4|TRBD1|-|TRBV7-9
CASSMGQGAVSEKLFF
TGTGCCAGCAGCATGGGACAGGGGGCAGTTAGTGAAAAACTGTTTTTT
>TRBJ2-3|TRBD2|once|TRBV19
CASSVSSGRARGTDTQYF
TGTGCCAGTAGTGTGTCTAGCGGGAGGGCCCGGGGGACAGATACGCAGTATTTT
>TRBJ2-1|TRBD2|-|TRBV5-1
CASSSPTSGRINEQFF
TGCGCCAGCAGCTCCCCGACTAGCGGGAGAATCAATGAGCAGTTCTTC
>TRBJ1-2|TRBD1|-|TRBV5-6
CASSGRDRGFYGYTF
TGTGCCAGCAGCGGCCGGGACAGGGGCTTCTATGGCTACACCTTC
>TRBJ1-6|-|-|TRBV4-1
CASSQDPIGGNSPLHF
TGCGCCAGCAGCCAAGACCCGATCGGGGGCAATTCACCCCTCCACTTT
>TRBJ2-1|-|few|TRBV28
CASRPPGQKPYNEQFF
TGTGCCAGCAGACCACCCGGACAGAAACCCTACAATGAGCAGTTCTTC
>TRBJ1-1|-|-|TRBV28
CASSFQGSFNTEAFF
TGTGCCAGCAGTTTTCAGGGATCCTTCAACACTGAAGCTTTCTTT
>TRBJ2-7|-|-|TRBV5-1
CASSLFGSGSSYEQYF
TGCGCCAGCAGCTTGTTCGGATCGGGCAGCTCCTACGAGCAGTACTTC
>TRBJ2-7|TRBD1|-|TRBV7-2
CASSLQGQGLEQYF
TGTGCCAGCAGCTTACAGGGACAGGGTCTCGAGCAGTACTTC
>TRBJ2-7|-|few|TRBV5-1
CASSLAKAYEQYF
TGCGCCAGCAGCTTGGCCAAAGCCTACGAGCAGTACTTC
>TRBJ2-7|TRBD2|-|TRBV5-8
CASSSGLGSSYEQYF
TGTGCCAGCAGCTCGGGACTAGGGAGCTCCTACGAGCAGTACTTC
>TRBJ1-2|-|-|TRBV9
CASSVGGTTYGYTF
TGTGCCAGCAGCGTAGGGGGGACAACCTATGGCTACACCTTC
>TRBJ1-3|-|-|TRBV10-3
CAIGGTGYSGNTIYF
TGTGCCATCGGGGGGACGGGATACTCTGGAAACACCATATATTTT
>TRBJ1-4|-|-|TRBV4-3
CASSQDPGTTNEKLFF
TGCGCCAGCAGCCAAGATCCAGGGACAACTAATGAAAAACTGTTTTTT
>TRBJ2-2|TRBD2|-|TRBV15
CATSRGGLAGVVTGELFF
TGTGCCACCAGCAGGGGGGGACTAGCGGGAGTAGTCACCGGGGAGCTGTTTTTT